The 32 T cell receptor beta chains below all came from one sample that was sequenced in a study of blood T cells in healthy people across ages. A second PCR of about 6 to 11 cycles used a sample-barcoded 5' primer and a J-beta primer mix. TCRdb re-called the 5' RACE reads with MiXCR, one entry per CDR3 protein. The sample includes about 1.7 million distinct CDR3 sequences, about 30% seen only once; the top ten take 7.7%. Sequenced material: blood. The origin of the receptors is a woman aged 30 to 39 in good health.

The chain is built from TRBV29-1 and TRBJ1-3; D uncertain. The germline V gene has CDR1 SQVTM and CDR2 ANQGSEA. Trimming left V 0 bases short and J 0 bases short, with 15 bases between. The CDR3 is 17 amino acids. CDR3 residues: CSVEDGMAKSSGNTIYF. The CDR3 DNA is TGCAGCGTTGAAGACGGGATGGCAAAGAGCTCTGGAAACACCATATATTTT.

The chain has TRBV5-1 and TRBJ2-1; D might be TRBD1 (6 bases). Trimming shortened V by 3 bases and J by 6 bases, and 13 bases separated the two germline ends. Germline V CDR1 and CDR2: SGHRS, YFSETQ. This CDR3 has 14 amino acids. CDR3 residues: CASSSVLGGNEQFF. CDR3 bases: TGCGCCAGCAGCTCGGTACTAGGGGGCAATGAGCAGTTCTTC.

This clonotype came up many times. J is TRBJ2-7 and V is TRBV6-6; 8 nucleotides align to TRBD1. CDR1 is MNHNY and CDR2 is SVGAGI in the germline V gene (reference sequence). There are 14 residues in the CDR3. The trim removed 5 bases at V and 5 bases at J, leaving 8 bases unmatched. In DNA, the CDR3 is TGTGCCAGCAGTCGCGGACAGGGTGTCCACGAGCAGTACTTC. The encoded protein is CASSRGQGVHEQYF.

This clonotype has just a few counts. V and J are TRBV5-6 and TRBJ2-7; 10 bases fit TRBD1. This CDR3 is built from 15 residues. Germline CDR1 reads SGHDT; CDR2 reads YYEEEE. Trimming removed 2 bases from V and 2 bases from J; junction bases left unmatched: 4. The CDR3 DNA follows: TGTGCCAGCAGCTTTTGGGACAGGGGACCCTACGAGCAGTACTTC. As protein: CASSFWDRGPYEQYF.

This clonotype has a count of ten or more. CDR3 amino acids: CASSFTGTSENIQYF. The CDR3 coding sequence is TGTGCCAGCAGCTTTACCGGGACATCCGAAAACATTCAGTACTTC. The chain combines TRBV12-3 or TRBV12-4 with TRBJ2-4; possible D gene TRBD1, 6 bases. The ends were cut back, 6 bases at V and 5 bases at J, with 17 bases in the middle. This CDR3 has 15 amino acids.

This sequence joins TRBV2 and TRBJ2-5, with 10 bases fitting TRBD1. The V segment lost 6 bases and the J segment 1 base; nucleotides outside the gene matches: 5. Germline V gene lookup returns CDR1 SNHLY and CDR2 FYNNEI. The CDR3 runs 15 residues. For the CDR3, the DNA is TGTGCCAGCAGGACCGGGACAGGGGCCCAAGAGACCCAGTACTTC. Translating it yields CASRTGTGAQETQYF.

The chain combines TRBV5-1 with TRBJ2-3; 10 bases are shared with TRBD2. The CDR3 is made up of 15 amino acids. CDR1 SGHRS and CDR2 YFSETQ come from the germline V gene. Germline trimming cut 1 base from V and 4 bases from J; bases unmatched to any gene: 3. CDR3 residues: CASSLTSGNSDTQYF. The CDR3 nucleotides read TGCGCCAGCAGCTTGACTAGCGGGAACTCAGATACGCAGTATTTT. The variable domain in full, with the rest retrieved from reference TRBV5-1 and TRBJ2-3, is KAGVTQTPRYLIKTRGQQVTLSCSPISGHRSVSWYQQTPGQGLQFLFEYFSETQRNKGNFPGRFSGRQFSNSRSEMNVSTLELGDSALYLCASSLTSGNSDTQYFGPGTRLTVL.

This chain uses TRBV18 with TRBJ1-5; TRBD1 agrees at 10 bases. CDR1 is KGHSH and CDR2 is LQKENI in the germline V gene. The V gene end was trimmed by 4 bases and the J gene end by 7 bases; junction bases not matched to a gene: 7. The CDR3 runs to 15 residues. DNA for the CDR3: TGTGCCAGCTCACTTGCGACAGGGGGCTCGCAGCCCCAGCATTTT. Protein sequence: CASSLATGGSQPQHF. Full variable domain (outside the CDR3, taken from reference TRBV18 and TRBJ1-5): NAGVMQNPRHLVRRRGQEARLRCSPMKGHSHVYWYRQLPEEGLKFMVYLQKENIIDESGMPKERFSAEFPKEGPSILRIQQVVRGDSAAYFCASSLATGGSQPQHFGDGTRLSIL.

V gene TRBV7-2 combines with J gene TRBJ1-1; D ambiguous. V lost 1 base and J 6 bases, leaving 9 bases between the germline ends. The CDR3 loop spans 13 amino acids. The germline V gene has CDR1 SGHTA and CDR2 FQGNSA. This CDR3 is CASSLGAPSEAFF. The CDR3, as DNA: TGTGCCAGCAGCTTAGGGGCACCCTCTGAAGCTTTCTTT.

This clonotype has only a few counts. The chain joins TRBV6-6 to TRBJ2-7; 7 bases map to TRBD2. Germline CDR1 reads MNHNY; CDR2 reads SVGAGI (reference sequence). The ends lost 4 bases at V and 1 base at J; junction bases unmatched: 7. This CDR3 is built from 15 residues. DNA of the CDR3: TGTGCCAGCAGTTGGGCCCTAGCGGAATCCTACGAGCAGTACTTC. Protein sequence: CASSWALAESYEQYF.

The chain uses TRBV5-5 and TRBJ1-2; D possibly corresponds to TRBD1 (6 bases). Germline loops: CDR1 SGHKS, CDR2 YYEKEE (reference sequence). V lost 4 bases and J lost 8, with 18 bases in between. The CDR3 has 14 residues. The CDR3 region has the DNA TGTGCCAGCAGCCACCCAGGCAGGGGACGAGGCTACACCTTC. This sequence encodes CASSHPGRGRGYTF.

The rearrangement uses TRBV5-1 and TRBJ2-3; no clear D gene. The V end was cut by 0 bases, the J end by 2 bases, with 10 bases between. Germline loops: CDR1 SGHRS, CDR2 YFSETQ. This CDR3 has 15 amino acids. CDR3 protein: CASSLVLPTTDTQYF. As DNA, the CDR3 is TGCGCCAGCAGCTTGGTGCTACCTACCACAGATACGCAGTATTTT.

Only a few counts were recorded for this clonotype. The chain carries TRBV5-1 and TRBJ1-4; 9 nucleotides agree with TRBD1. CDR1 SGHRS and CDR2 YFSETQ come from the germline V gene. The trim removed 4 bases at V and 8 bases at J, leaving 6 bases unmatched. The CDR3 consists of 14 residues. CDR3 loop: CASSVTGGREKLFF. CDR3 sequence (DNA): TGCGCCAGCAGCGTGACAGGGGGTCGGGAAAAACTGTTTTTT.

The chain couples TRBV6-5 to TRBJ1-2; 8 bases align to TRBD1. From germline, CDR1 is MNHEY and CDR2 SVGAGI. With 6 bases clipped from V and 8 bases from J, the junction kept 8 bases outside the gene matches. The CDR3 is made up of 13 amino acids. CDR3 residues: CASRMDRVSGYTF. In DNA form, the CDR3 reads TGTGCCAGCAGGATGGACAGGGTGAGCGGCTACACCTTC.

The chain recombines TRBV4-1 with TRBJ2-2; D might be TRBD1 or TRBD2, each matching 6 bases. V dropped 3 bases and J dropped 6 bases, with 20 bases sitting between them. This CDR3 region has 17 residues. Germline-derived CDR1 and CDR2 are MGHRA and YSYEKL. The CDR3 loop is CASSHGSEDRSPGELFF. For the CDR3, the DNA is TGCGCCAGCAGCCACGGGAGTGAGGACAGAAGTCCCGGGGAGCTGTTTTTT.

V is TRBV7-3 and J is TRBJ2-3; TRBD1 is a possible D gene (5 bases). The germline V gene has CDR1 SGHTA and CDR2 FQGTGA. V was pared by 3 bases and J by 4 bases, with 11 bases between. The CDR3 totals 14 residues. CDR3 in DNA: TGTGCCAGCAGCTTGGGCACCAGGGCAGATACGCAGTATTTT. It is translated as CASSLGTRADTQYF.

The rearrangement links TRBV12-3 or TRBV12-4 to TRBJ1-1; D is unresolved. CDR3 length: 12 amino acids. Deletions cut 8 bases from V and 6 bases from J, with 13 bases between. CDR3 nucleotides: TGTGCCAGCTGCCCACGCAGCGCTGAAGCTTTCTTT. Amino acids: CASCPRSAEAFF.

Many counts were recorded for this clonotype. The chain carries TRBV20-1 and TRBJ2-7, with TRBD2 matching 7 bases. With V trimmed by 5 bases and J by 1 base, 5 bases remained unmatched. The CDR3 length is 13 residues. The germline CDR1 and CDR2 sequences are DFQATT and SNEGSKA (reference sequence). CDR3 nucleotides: TGCAGTGCTCCTGGGACTATTTCCTACGAGCAGTACTTC. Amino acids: CSAPGTISYEQYF.

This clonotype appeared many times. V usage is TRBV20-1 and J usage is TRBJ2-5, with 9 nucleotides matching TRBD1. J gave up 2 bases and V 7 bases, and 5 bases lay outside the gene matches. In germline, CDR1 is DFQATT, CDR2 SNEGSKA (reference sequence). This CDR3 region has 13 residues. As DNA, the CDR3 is TGCAGTGTTTGGACAGGGGAACAAGAGACCCAGTACTTC. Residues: CSVWTGEQETQYF.

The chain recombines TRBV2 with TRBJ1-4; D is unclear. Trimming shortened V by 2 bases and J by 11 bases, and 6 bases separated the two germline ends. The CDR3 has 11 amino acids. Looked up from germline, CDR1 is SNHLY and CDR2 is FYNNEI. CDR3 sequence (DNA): TGTGCCAGCAGTGAATCCGATAAACTGTTTTTT. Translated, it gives CASSESDKLFF.

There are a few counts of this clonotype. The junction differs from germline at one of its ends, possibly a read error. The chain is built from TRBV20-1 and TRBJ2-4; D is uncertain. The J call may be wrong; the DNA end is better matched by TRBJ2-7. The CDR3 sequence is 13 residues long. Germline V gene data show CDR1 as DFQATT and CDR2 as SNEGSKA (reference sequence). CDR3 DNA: TGCAGTGCTAGTTTAGGTTACTCCTGCGAGCAGTACTTC. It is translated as CSASLGYSCEQYF.

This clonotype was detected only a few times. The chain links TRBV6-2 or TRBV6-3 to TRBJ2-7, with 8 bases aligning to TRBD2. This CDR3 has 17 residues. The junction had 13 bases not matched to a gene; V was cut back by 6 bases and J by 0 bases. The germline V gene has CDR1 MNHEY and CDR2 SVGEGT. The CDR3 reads CASSPNGRALVSYEQYF. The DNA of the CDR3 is TGTGCCAGCAGCCCGAACGGGAGGGCCCTCGTCTCCTACGAGCAGTACTTC.

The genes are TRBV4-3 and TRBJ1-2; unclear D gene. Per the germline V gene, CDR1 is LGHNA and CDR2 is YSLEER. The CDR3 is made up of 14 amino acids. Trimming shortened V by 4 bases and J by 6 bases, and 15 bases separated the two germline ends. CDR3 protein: CASSREGSGHGYTF. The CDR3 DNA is TGCGCCAGCAGCCGAGAGGGCAGTGGCCATGGCTACACCTTC.

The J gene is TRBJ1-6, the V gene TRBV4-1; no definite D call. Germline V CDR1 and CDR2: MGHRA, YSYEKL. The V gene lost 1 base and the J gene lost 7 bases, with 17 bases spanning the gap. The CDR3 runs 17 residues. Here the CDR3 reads CASSQGLVRRRNSPLHF. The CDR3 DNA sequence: TGCGCCAGCAGCCAAGGTCTCGTACGGCGGCGGAATTCACCCCTCCACTTT.

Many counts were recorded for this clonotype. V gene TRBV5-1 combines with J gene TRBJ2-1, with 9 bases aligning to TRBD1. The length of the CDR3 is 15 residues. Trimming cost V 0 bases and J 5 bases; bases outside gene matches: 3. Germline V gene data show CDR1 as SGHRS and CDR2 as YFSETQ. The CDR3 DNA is TGCGCCAGCAGCTTGGGGGGACAGGGAAACAATGAGCAGTTCTTC. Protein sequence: CASSLGGQGNNEQFF.

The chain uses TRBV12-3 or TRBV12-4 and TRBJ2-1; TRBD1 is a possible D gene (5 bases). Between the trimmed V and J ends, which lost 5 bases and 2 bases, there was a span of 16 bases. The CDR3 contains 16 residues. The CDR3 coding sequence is TGTGCCAGCAGTGTCCAGGCTAGGGGCGCCTACAATGAGCAGTTCTTC. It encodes CASSVQARGAYNEQFF.

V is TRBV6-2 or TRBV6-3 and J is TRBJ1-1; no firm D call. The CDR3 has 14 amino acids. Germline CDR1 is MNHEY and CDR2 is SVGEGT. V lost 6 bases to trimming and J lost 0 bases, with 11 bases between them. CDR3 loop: CASSRGILNTEAFF. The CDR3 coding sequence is TGTGCCAGCAGCCGAGGGATCCTGAACACTGAAGCTTTCTTT.

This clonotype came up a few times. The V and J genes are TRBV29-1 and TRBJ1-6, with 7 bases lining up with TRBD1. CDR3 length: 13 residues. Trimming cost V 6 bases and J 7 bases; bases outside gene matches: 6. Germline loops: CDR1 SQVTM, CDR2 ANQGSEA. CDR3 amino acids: CSVARGPNSPLHF. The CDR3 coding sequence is TGCAGCGTAGCGAGGGGGCCGAATTCACCCCTCCACTTT. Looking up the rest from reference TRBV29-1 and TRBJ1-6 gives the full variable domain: SAVISQKPSRDICQRGTSLTIQCQVDSQVTMMFWYRQQPGQSLTLIATANQGSEATYESGFVIDKFPISRPNLTFSTLTVSNMSPEDSSIYLCSVARGPNSPLHFGNGTRLTVT.

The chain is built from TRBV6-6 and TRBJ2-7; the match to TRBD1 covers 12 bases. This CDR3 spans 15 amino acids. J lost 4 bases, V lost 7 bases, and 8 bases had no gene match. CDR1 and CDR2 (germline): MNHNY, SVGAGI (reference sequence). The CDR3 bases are TGTGCCAGCATTCTGGGACAGGGGGCGCATTACGAGCAGTACTTC. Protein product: CASILGQGAHYEQYF.

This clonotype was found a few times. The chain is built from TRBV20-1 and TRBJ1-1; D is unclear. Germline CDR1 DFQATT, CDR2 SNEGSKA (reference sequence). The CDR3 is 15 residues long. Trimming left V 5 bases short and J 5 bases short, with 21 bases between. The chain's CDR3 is CSAPTRASEETEAFF. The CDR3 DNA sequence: TGCAGTGCTCCCACCCGGGCCAGTGAGGAAACTGAAGCTTTCTTT.

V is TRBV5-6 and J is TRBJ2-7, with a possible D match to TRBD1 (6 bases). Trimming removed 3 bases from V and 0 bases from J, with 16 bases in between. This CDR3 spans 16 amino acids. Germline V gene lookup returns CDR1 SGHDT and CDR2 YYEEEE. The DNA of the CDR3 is TGTGCCAGCAGCTGGGGGCTACCTGGCAGCTCCTACGAGCAGTACTTC. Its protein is CASSWGLPGSSYEQYF.

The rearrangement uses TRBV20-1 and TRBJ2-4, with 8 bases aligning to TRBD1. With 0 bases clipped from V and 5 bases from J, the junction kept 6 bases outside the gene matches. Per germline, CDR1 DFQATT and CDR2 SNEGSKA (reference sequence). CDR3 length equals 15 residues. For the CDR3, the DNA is TGCAGTGCTAGAGATAGAGACAGGGGTCAAAACATTCAGTACTTC. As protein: CSARDRDRGQNIQYF.